Listed below are T cell receptor beta chains from one sample, sequenced in a study of T-cell memory formation after mild COVID-19. TCRdb used MiXCR to reprocess the 5' RACE reads, holding one entry per CDR3 protein. The sample has about 430,000 distinct CDR3 sequences; roughly 18% are singletons. Input material: PBMCs or a T cell subset sorted from them (not recorded which). These receptors originate from a young man who had mild COVID-19 (a few samples of this study predate the infection). Cell type and time point are not known. The CDR3 runs from the conserved cysteine through the conserved F or W.

V	J	CDR3
TRBV24-1	TRBJ2-1	CATSDLAGGANEQFF
TRBV29-1	TRBJ2-2	CSATDRVTGELFF
TRBV3-1	TRBJ2-5	CASSFAASAGETQYF
TRBV4-1	TRBJ2-7	CASSPIGTGAAYEQYF
TRBV6-6	TRBJ2-3	CASSYQTDTQYF
TRBV6-2/TRBV6-3	TRBJ2-1	CASSYSRGLNEQFF
TRBV4-1	TRBJ2-7	CASSGRTGGDYEQYF
TRBV20-1	TRBJ2-7	CSASPVDFSYEQYF
TRBV28	TRBJ2-3	CASSLGGPTQYF
TRBV7-2	TRBJ1-3	CASRAGSGNTIYF
TRBV11-2	TRBJ2-3	CASSPATDTQYF
TRBV20-1	TRBJ2-7	CSVLAGYEQYF
TRBV6-2/TRBV6-3	TRBJ2-1	CASSYFRQGNEQFF
TRBV20-1	TRBJ1-3	CSARDLRTGGNTIYF
TRBV12-3/TRBV12-4	TRBJ2-3	CASRDVEDTQYF
TRBV4-1	TRBJ1-3	CASSQEWSSGNTIYF
TRBV7-6	TRBJ2-1	CASSPRYGGNEQFF